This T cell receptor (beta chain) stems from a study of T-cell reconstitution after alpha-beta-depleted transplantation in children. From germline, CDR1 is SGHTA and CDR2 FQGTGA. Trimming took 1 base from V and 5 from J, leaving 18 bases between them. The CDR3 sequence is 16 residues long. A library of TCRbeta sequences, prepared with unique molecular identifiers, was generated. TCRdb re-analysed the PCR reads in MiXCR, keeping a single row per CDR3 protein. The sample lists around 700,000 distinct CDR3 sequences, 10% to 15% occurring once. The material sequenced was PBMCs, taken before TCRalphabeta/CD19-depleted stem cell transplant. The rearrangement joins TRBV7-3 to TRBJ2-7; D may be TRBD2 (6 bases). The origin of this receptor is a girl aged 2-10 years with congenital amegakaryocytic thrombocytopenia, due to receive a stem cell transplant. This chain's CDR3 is CASSLKAPGDFNEQYF. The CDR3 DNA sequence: TGTGCCAGCAGCTTAAAGGCCCCCGGGGACTTCAACGAGCAGTACTTC.